This TCR beta chain derives from a study of shared clonotypes between healthy human individuals. Germline CDR1 is SGHTA and CDR2 is FQGNSA. The CDR3 is made up of 15 amino acids. V lost 5 bases and J lost 0, with 10 bases in between. Clones were read by immunoSEQ multiplex PCR, and TCRdb kept only the in-frame ones, dropping some. Of 1,500,000 or so clones in the sample, around 97% were seen once. Study-level points and caveats: What rarefaction showed was incomplete sorted-subset sequencing despite large depth.

As for this clone: Its target is not known.

The sequence derives from a man aged 25-45 years in good health. Sequenced sample: naive CD4+ T cells sorted from blood. Specified subset: CD45RA+ positively selected. V gene TRBV7-2 combines with J gene TRBJ1-4, with D unresolved. The CDR3 DNA sequence: TGTGCCAGCAGCCCAGAGGCCGCAACTAATGAAAAACTGTTTTTT. It codes for CASSPEAATNEKLFF.